This T cell receptor (beta chain) was identified during a study of siplizumab effects on memory and regulatory T cells. Study results and caveats: In siplizumab conditions, mappable alloreactive CD4+ clones averaged approximately 70% Treg-derived, against approximately 27% in controls. Naive T cells seemed more diverse than memory cells and seemed major alloresponse contributors.

The CDR3 runs 14 residues. V lost 6 bases, J lost 5 bases, and 16 bases lay in between. In germline, CDR1 is MNHEY, CDR2 SVGAGI. Assays examined 80,000 to 100,000 TCR templates per sample. This table comes from immunoSEQ multiplex PCR, and its TCRdb copy is limited to in-frame clones, with some not included. The repertoire holds around 100,000 clones, with around 92% as singletons. With respect to this clone: Its antigen is as yet unknown.

The sequence came from a human donor in good health. Sequencing input: CD4+ T cells sorted from blood. The chain joins TRBV6-5 to TRBJ2-5; D might be TRBD2 (5 bases). In DNA form, the CDR3 reads TGTGCCAGCAGGCCTACTAGGATTCCTGAGACCCAGTACTTC. Protein sequence: CASRPTRIPETQYF.